This is a list of T cell receptor beta chains from one sample in a study of blood T cells in healthy people across ages. TCRdb used MiXCR to reprocess the 5' RACE reads, holding one entry per CDR3 protein. The sample records 1.5 million to 2 million distinct CDR3 sequences, roughly 30% being singletons. The sample comprised blood. The receptors come from a woman aged 25 to 45 in good health. The CDR3 runs from the conserved cysteine through the conserved F or W. Fields, in order: J gene, V gene, clone size, D gene, CDR3 protein, CDR3 DNA. The D gene is left open where the match is weak. A row's size may be missing; if present it is once, few, many or a size class.

TRBJ1-1 TRBV5-1 . . CASSLEGPGNTEAFF TGCGCCAGCAGCTTGGAGGGGCCGGGGAACACTGAAGCTTTCTTT
TRBJ2-7 TRBV7-9 . TRBD2 CAGSRTSGISSYEQYF TGTGCCGGCAGCCGGACTAGCGGGATAAGCTCCTACGAGCAGTACTTC
TRBJ2-5 TRBV3-1 few TRBD2 CASSQVRGGRETQYF TGTGCCAGCAGCCAAGTCCGGGGGGGCCGAGAGACCCAGTACTTC
TRBJ2-4 TRBV20-1 . . CSARVGGYNEQYF TGCAGTGCTAGGGTCGGCGGGTACAATGAGCAGTACTTC
TRBJ2-3 TRBV6-2/TRBV6-3 few TRBD1 CASRWDRGTDTQYF TGTGCCAGCAGGTGGGACAGGGGCACAGATACGCAGTATTTT
TRBJ2-1 TRBV29-1 few . CSVELAVYNEQFF TGCAGCGTTGAGCTGGCGGTGTACAATGAGCAGTTCTTC
TRBJ2-1 TRBV7-9 few TRBD2 CASSGTSGRVEEQFF TGTGCCAGCAGCGGGACTAGCGGGAGGGTGGAGGAGCAGTTCTTC
TRBJ2-1 TRBV20-1 . . CSASTPDGSNEQFF TGCAGTGCTAGTACCCCTGACGGGAGTAATGAGCAGTTCTTC
TRBJ2-5 TRBV9 many TRBD2 CASSPPGLAGGKETQYF TGTGCCAGCAGCCCCCCGGGACTAGCGGGCGGAAAAGAGACCCAGTACTTC
TRBJ2-7 TRBV15 . TRBD1 CATSREVPGQGAYEQYF TGTGCCACCAGCAGAGAGGTCCCGGGACAGGGGGCCTACGAGCAGTACTTC
TRBJ2-7 TRBV3-1 . . CASSSPLVYEQYF TGTGCCAGCAGCTCCCCTCTAGTCTACGAGCAGTACTTC
TRBJ2-3 TRBV5-1 many . CASSSGLSTDTQYF TGTGCCAGCAGCTCGGGGCTCAGCACAGATACGCAGTATTTT
TRBJ1-2 TRBV12-3/TRBV12-4 . . CASRDMDTRAFGYTF TGTGCCAGCAGAGACATGGACACACGAGCGTTTGGCTACACCTTC
TRBJ1-1 TRBV4-1 few . CASSQVSLTDTEAFF TGCGCCAGCAGCCAAGTATCCCTGACGGACACTGAAGCTTTCTTT
TRBJ1-5 TRBV9 . TRBD1 CASSVQGAIDQPQHF TGTGCCAGCAGCGTACAGGGGGCTATCGATCAGCCCCAGCATTTT
TRBJ1-2 TRBV29-1 . . CSVERPLDGGYTF TGCAGCGTTGAACGACCGCTCGATGGGGGCTACACCTTC
TRBJ2-1 TRBV7-9 . TRBD2 CSSSLTWGLAYGEQFF TGTTCCAGCAGCTTAACCTGGGGACTAGCATATGGTGAGCAGTTCTTC
TRBJ2-7 TRBV18 once . CVGSPEKYEQYF TGTGTCGGCTCACCAGAGAAATACGAGCAGTACTTC
TRBJ1-2 TRBV20-1 few . CSALRGGPNGYTF TGCAGTGCGCTACGGGGGGGCCCCAATGGCTACACCTTC
TRBJ2-7 TRBV7-2 . . CASKWGEGRTYEQYF TGTGCCAGCAAATGGGGGGAAGGACGTACCTACGAGCAGTACTTC
TRBJ2-7 TRBV5-6 many . CASSLRPGVTYEQYF TGTGCCAGCAGCTTGCGTCCGGGGGTCACCTACGAGCAGTACTTC
TRBJ2-1 TRBV6-2/TRBV6-3 . TRBD2 CATRTSGIHVQFF TGTGCCACCCGGACTAGCGGGATTCATGTGCAGTTCTTC
TRBJ1-2 TRBV19 few . CASRQTGDGFALSYTF TGTGCCAGCCGACAGACCGGGGACGGGTTCGCGTTGAGCTACACCTTC
TRBJ2-3 TRBV20-1 . . CSAAGTPSTDTQYF TGCAGTGCTGCCGGGACACCTAGCACAGATACGCAGTATTTT
TRBJ2-7 TRBV12-3/TRBV12-4 . . CVSSLVGYGTEQYF TGTGTCAGCAGTTTGGTAGGCTATGGCACCGAGCAGTACTTC
TRBJ2-5 TRBV7-2 many . CASSLALGGGETQYF TGTGCCAGCAGCTTAGCGCTTGGCGGAGGGGAGACCCAGTACTTC
TRBJ2-1 TRBV20-1 few . CSVGGGRYNEQFF TGCAGTGTAGGTGGGGGCCGGTACAATGAGCAGTTCTTC
TRBJ2-5 TRBV2 few . CASIEDQLDEQYF TGTGCCAGCATAGAAGACCAGCTAGATGAGCAGTACTTC
TRBJ2-2 TRBV6-5 . . CASSYSQGIPGELFF TGTGCCAGCAGTTACTCCCAGGGAATTCCGGGGGAGCTGTTTTTT
TRBJ2-7 TRBV3-1 few TRBD1 CASSDKPHTGGRSYEQYF TGTGCCAGCAGCGATAAACCCCATACAGGGGGCAGGTCCTACGAGCAGTACTTC
TRBJ1-2 TRBV27 . . CASSLRVGADYGYTF TGTGCCAGCAGTTTAAGAGTGGGTGCGGACTATGGCTACACCTTC
TRBJ2-7 TRBV2 . . CASSGRPHSYEQYF TGTGCCAGCAGTGGACGGCCTCACTCCTACGAGCAGTACTTC
TRBJ2-5 TRBV5-1 . . CAGSLDGTTETQYF TGCGCCGGCAGCTTGGACGGGACGACGGAGACCCAGTACTTC
TRBJ2-3 TRBV7-9 few TRBD2 CASNGVAGDYTQYF TGTGCCAGCAACGGGGTAGCGGGGGATTATACGCAGTATTTT
TRBJ2-1 TRBV20-1 . . CSARDLGEQYNEQFF TGCAGTGCTAGAGATCTGGGGGAGCAATACAATGAGCAGTTCTTC
TRBJ2-7 TRBV14 many . CASSPGSLEQYF TGTGCCAGCAGCCCCGGGAGTCTCGAGCAGTACTTC
TRBJ2-7 TRBV20-1 . TRBD2 CSARAPPGTSGTSYEQYF TGCAGTGCTAGAGCTCCCCCCGGGACTAGCGGGACATCCTACGAGCAGTACTTC
TRBJ2-7 TRBV5-1 many . CASGWGTGYEQYF TGCGCCAGCGGCTGGGGGACGGGCTACGAGCAGTACTTC
TRBJ2-5 TRBV21-1 many . CASSKLGPGKGETQYF TGTGCCAGCAGCAAACTAGGACCGGGCAAGGGGGAGACCCAGTACTTC
TRBJ1-2 TRBV28 . . CASSYDGTGYTF TGTGCCAGCAGTTACGACGGTACTGGCTACACCTTT
TRBJ1-3 TRBV29-1 few . CSGKTGSGNTIYF TGCAGCGGCAAGACCGGCTCTGGAAACACCATATATTTT
TRBJ2-5 TRBV28 . . CASNVRGETQHF TGTGCCAGCAACGTAAGGGGGGAGACCCAGCACTTC
TRBJ2-1 TRBV5-1 few . CASRPSPSDNEQFF TGCGCCAGCAGACCGAGCCCATCCGACAATGAGCAGTTCTTC
TRBJ2-5 TRBV29-1 many . CSVEDPQGQETQYF TGCAGCGTTGAAGATCCACAGGGTCAAGAGACCCAGTACTTC
TRBJ1-4 TRBV7-2 . . CASSLMGTTNEKLFF TGTGCCAGCAGCCTCATGGGGACAACTAATGAAAAACTGTTTTTT
TRBJ2-2 TRBV12-5 few . CASGSVTGRANTGELFF TGTGCTAGTGGTTCAGTAACCGGGCGCGCGAACACCGGGGAGCTGTTTTTT
TRBJ2-3 TRBV29-1 few TRBD2 CSVSSGRTDTQYF TGCAGCGTCTCTAGCGGGAGAACAGATACGCAGTATTTT
TRBJ2-5 TRBV12-3/TRBV12-4 . . CASSSTTMPRETQYF TGTGCCAGCAGTTCGACGACCATGCCAAGGGAGACCCAGTACTTC
TRBJ1-1 TRBV5-1 many . CASSPRAGGNTEAFF TGCGCCAGCAGCCCCCGGGCGGGCGGAAACACTGAAGCTTTCTTT
TRBJ2-7 TRBV3-1 few TRBD2 CASSSGTSAIRTYEQYF TGTGCCAGCAGCTCCGGGACTAGCGCAATCAGGACCTACGAGCAGTACTTC
TRBJ2-3 TRBV5-5 . TRBD1 CASRNGQVNTDTQYF TGTGCCAGCAGGAACGGACAGGTTAACACAGATACGCAGTATTTT
TRBJ2-7 TRBV6-6 many . CASSYFSSSYEQYF TGTGCCAGCAGTTACTTCAGCTCCTCCTACGAGCAGTACTTC
TRBJ1-2 TRBV29-1 . TRBD1 CSVDPGQGEFYGYTF TGCAGCGTTGATCCGGGACAGGGGGAATTTTATGGCTACACCTTC
TRBJ1-5 TRBV20-1 . . CSARAGLYGNQPQHF TGCAGTGCTAGGGCAGGCCTCTATGGCAATCAGCCCCAGCATTTT
TRBJ2-1 TRBV4-3 . . CASSQATFLAVSPYNEQFF TGCGCCAGCAGCCAAGCAACCTTCTTAGCGGTTTCTCCCTACAATGAGCAGTTCTTC
TRBJ1-2 TRBV6-5 few . CASRKGTGSNYGYTF TGTGCCAGCAGAAAGGGAACAGGGTCTAACTATGGCTACACCTTC
TRBJ2-7 TRBV10-2 . TRBD2 CASSDIGEGYEQYF TGCGCCAGCAGTGATATAGGGGAGGGGTACGAGCAGTACTTC
TRBJ2-7 TRBV7-9 . . CASSPKQGDVRWYEQYF TGTGCCAGCAGCCCAAAACAGGGAGATGTCCGCTGGTACGAGCAGTACTTC